This T cell receptor (beta chain) was recovered during a study of cytomegalovirus exposure and HLA in healthy donors. A multiplex PCR was run with 60 Vbeta primers and 13 Jbeta primers. Sequencing used immunoSEQ multiplex PCR; TCRdb keeps in-frame clones, though not all of them. The sample shows about 160,000 clones, around 76% of them seen only once. Germline CDR1 and CDR2: SGHRS and YFSETQ. V was shortened by 0 bases and J by 3 bases, with 9 bases between the two germline ends. The CDR3 sequence is 14 residues long. The sample was PBMCs. The TCR originated in a girl aged 5-17 years in good health and CMV-seropositive. The chain couples TRBV5-1 to TRBJ2-5; the D is unclear. CDR3 nucleotide sequence: TGCGCCAGCAGCTTGGGCCAGGTAGAAGAGACCCAGTACTTC. Its translation is CASSLGQVEETQYF.